The 22 T cell receptor beta chains below come from one sample, sequenced in a study of T cell changes during pregnancy in multiple sclerosis (dated by TCRdb to the late 2010s). Libraries were constructed by the immunoSEQ multiplex PCR assay. Sourced from immuneACCESS, this table was stored by TCRdb with only in-frame sequences that have V and J called. A share of the clones is absent; for the studies checked, an unresolved V gene accounts for under half, and the remainder has no known explanation. The sample includes about 28,000 clones, with 70% to 90% observed a single time. Approximately 0.74% of the sample comes from the top ten. The sequenced sample was CD4+ T cells from peripheral blood mononuclear cells, obtained in the first trimester of pregnancy. These receptor sequences come from a female donor in good health, enrolled as a control in a pregnancy study.

In this sample, this clone turned up once. CDR3 coding DNA: TGTGCCCTTTCCGGATCTAGCGGGGGGGGACGAAACAATGAGCAGTTCTTC. Residues: CALSGSSGGGRNNEQFF. The chain employs TRBV5-4 and TRBJ2-1, with 12 bases fitting TRBD2. J gave up 5 bases and V 10 bases, and 16 bases lay outside the gene matches. Per germline, CDR1 SGHNT and CDR2 YYREEE (reference sequence). The length of the CDR3 is 17 residues.

The genes are TRBV5-1 and TRBJ2-7, with TRBD1 as a possible D gene (6 bases). The CDR3 has 15 amino acids. CDR1 is SGHRS, CDR2 YFSETQ, per germline. Trimming removed 4 bases at V and 3 bases at J, with 17 bases between. In DNA form, the CDR3 reads TGCGCCAGCAGCCTCCTAACAGGGAATCGCTACGAGCAGTACTTC. Its protein product is CASSLLTGNRYEQYF.

The chain employs TRBV7-3 and TRBJ1-1; 9 bases align to TRBD1. CDR3 size: 14 residues. The J segment lost 5 bases and the V segment lost 7 bases, leaving 8 bases of the junction unmatched. CDR1 and CDR2 from the germline V gene are SGHTA and FQGTGA. In nucleotides, the CDR3 is TGTGCCAGCACCCCCGGACAGGGGAGGACTGAAGCTTTCTTT. Translated: CASTPGQGRTEAFF. Combining the CDR3 with reference TRBV7-3 and TRBJ1-1 gives the whole variable domain GAGVSQTPSNKVTEKGKYVELRCDPISGHTALYWYRQSLGQGPEFLIYFQGTGAADDSGLPNDRFFAVRPEGSVSTLKIQRTERGDSAVYLCASTPGQGRTEAFFGQGTRLTVV.

This chain joins TRBV5-1 and TRBJ1-1; D remains unclear. Germline CDR1 reads SGHRS; CDR2 reads YFSETQ. The CDR3 has 14 residues. V was cut by 0 bases and J by 5 bases, with 11 bases left in between. DNA for the CDR3: TGCGCCAGCAGCTTGGCGGGGATGAGGACTGAAGCTTTCTTT. This codes for CASSLAGMRTEAFF.

The sample holds one count of this clone. DNA for the CDR3: TGTGCCAGCAGCTTCACTAGCTCCGATGAGCAGTTCTTC. Translating gives CASSFTSSDEQFF. This chain links TRBV7-3 with TRBJ2-1, with a tentative D call TRBD2 (6 bases). The germline CDR1 and CDR2 sequences are SGHTA and FQGTGA. Trimming shortened V by 3 bases and J by 8 bases, and 11 bases separated the two germline ends. The CDR3 consists of 13 residues.

The chain has TRBV7-9 and TRBJ1-1; D is possibly TRBD1 (6 bases). CDR3 length equals 15 residues. Germline V gives CDR1 SEHNR, CDR2 FQNEAQ (reference sequence). Trimming removed 3 bases from V and 1 base from J, with 12 bases in between. CDR3 loop: CASSLAGARNTEAFF. The CDR3 bases are TGTGCCAGCAGCTTGGCAGGGGCCAGGAACACTGAAGCTTTCTTT. Full variable domain (missing parts from reference TRBV7-9 and TRBJ1-1): DTGVSQNPRHKITKRGQNVTFRCDPISEHNRLYWYRQTLGQGPEFLTYFQNEAQLEKSRLLSDRFSAERPKGSFSTLEIQRTEQGDSAMYLCASSLAGARNTEAFFGQGTRLTVV.

V is TRBV4-2 and J is TRBJ1-1; TRBD1 might be the D (5 bases). CDR1 is LGHNA and CDR2 is YNFKEQ in the germline V gene. The length of the CDR3 is 16 residues. Deletions cut 0 bases from V and 1 base from J, with 12 bases between. The CDR3 nucleotides read TGTGCCAGCAGCCAAGAACCCAGGGTCCGGAACACTGAAGCTTTCTTT. This encodes CASSQEPRVRNTEAFF.

The chain recombines TRBV15 with TRBJ1-4, with 7 bases matching TRBD1. In germline, CDR1 is LNHNV, CDR2 YYDKDF (reference sequence). Unmatched junction bases numbered 7, after V lost 3 bases and J lost 0 bases. The CDR3 sequence is 17 residues long. The CDR3 protein is CATSRHGTAATNEKLFF. In DNA, the CDR3 is TGTGCCACCAGCAGGCACGGGACAGCCGCAACTAATGAAAAACTGTTTTTT. Complete variable domain (other parts from reference TRBV15 and TRBJ1-4): DAMVIQNPRYQVTQFGKPVTLSCSQTLNHNVMYWYQQKSSQAPKLLFHYYDKDFNNEADTPDNFQSRRPNTSFCFLDIRSPGLGDTAMYLCATSRHGTAATNEKLFFGSGTQLSVL.

This clone has only one observation. The chain joins TRBV10-3 to TRBJ2-1, with 9 bases aligning to TRBD2. Trimming removed 0 bases from V and 2 bases from J; junction bases left unmatched: 2. Germline CDR1 ENHRY, CDR2 SYGVKD. The CDR3 sequence is 16 residues long. The CDR3 DNA follows: TGTGCCATCAGTGAGTCCAGCGGGGGGACCTACAATGAGCAGTTCTTC. This encodes CAISESSGGTYNEQFF.

The CDR3 coding sequence is TGTGCCAGCAGCTTGACGTTAGCTGCGGATGAGCAGTTCTTC. It codes for CASSLTLAADEQFF. The chain carries TRBV7-9 and TRBJ2-1; D gene ambiguous. Per the germline V gene, CDR1 is SEHNR and CDR2 is FQNEAQ (reference sequence). V was pared by 3 bases and J by 8 bases, with 14 bases between. The CDR3 length is 14 residues.

The CDR3 spells CATSFIWPGLRSSGANVLTF. CDR3 coding DNA: TGTGCCACCAGCTTTATCTGGCCTGGACTTCGCAGCTCTGGGGCCAACGTCCTGACTTTC. The chain carries TRBV15 and TRBJ2-6, with D possibly matching TRBD2 (5 bases). Germline CDR1 and CDR2: LNHNV and YYDKDF (reference sequence). CDR3 size: 20 residues. V shed 5 bases and J shed 0 bases, with 23 bases lying between them.

The J gene is TRBJ1-1, the V gene TRBV4-3, with D uncertain. V lost 5 bases, J lost 3 bases, and 13 bases lay in between. The CDR3 has 14 amino acids. The germline gives CDR1 LGHNA, CDR2 YSLEER. CDR3 protein: CASSSHFTDTEAFF. CDR3 in DNA: TGCGCCAGCAGCTCCCATTTTACTGACACTGAAGCTTTCTTT.

The chain carries TRBV7-2 and TRBJ2-3, with D hard to call. Germline V gene sequence: CDR1 SGHTA, CDR2 FQGNSA. V was trimmed by 4 bases and J by 2 bases, leaving 10 bases between them. The CDR3 consists of 14 residues. In nucleotides, the CDR3 is TGTGCCAGCAGCTCCCCTAGAACCACAGATACGCAGTATTTT. This translates into CASSSPRTTDTQYF.

The rearrangement joins TRBV6-1 to TRBJ1-3; perhaps TRBD1 as D (6 bases). CDR3 length equals 18 residues. The V end was cut by 1 base, the J end by 0 bases, with 16 bases between. Germline assignment: CDR1 MNHNS and CDR2 SASEGT. The CDR3 protein is CASSEVAGGVNSGNTIYF. The CDR3 DNA sequence: TGTGCCAGCAGTGAAGTCGCTGGGGGCGTTAACTCTGGAAACACCATATATTTT.

This rearrangement joins TRBV10-3 to TRBJ1-2; D gene ambiguous. V lost 4 bases, J lost 2 bases, and 14 bases lay in between. The CDR3 runs to 15 residues. The germline V gene has CDR1 ENHRY and CDR2 SYGVKD. The CDR3 nucleotides are TGTGCCATCAGTGCCCGAGTGGAGGGAAACTATGGCTACACCTTC. Translation gives CAISARVEGNYGYTF.

The V and J genes are TRBV18 and TRBJ1-4; a weak D match, TRBD1 (6 bases). Germline values: CDR1 KGHSH, CDR2 LQKENI. The germline V and J ends were trimmed by 3 bases and 0 bases, with 11 bases remaining between them. The CDR3 is 16 residues long. The CDR3, as DNA: TGTGCCAGCTCACCCCGACAGGCCGCAACTAATGAAAAACTGTTTTTT. This gives the protein CASSPRQAATNEKLFF. The complete variable domain, with remaining parts taken from reference TRBV18 and TRBJ1-4, reads NAGVMQNPRHLVRRRGQEARLRCSPMKGHSHVYWYRQLPEEGLKFMVYLQKENIIDESGMPKERFSAEFPKEGPSILRIQQVVRGDSAAYFCASSPRQAATNEKLFFGSGTQLSVL.

The chain has TRBV2 and TRBJ2-7; tentative D call: TRBD2 (6 bases). The germline V gene has CDR1 SNHLY and CDR2 FYNNEI. The V end was cut by 5 bases, the J end by 2 bases, with 10 bases between. The CDR3 has 13 amino acids. CDR3 DNA: TGTGCCAGCAGTTATAGCGGTGCCTACGAGCAGTACTTC. Amino acids: CASSYSGAYEQYF.

V gene TRBV21-1 combines with J gene TRBJ1-2; the table names TRBD1, a call not compared with the DNA. TRBV21-1 is annotated as a pseudogene. The CDR3 runs to 18 residues. CDR3 residues: CASSTCQAGQLSFSGYTF. CDR3 nucleotide sequence: TGTGCCAGCAGCACCTGTCAGGCGGGACAGCTATCCTTCTCTGGCTACACCTTC.

This clone was detected only once. The CDR3 loop reads CASSKGGGGTEAFF. The CDR3 DNA reads TGTGCCAGCAGCAAGGGCGGGGGGGGCACTGAAGCTTTCTTT. The V gene is TRBV7-9, the J gene TRBJ1-1; a possible D gene is TRBD1 (5 bases). From germline, CDR1 is SEHNR and CDR2 FQNEAQ (reference sequence). There are 14 residues in the CDR3. V lost 5 bases and J lost 4, with 14 bases in between.

CDR3: CASSLATGQGGYF. DNA of the CDR3: TGTGCCAGCAGCTTAGCGACCGGACAGGGAGGGTACTTC. The chain couples TRBV7-2 to TRBJ2-7, with 8 bases matching TRBD1. Germline V lookup: CDR1 SGHTA, CDR2 FQGNSA. This CDR3 is built from 13 residues. Trimming removed 0 bases from V and 12 bases from J; junction bases left unmatched: 7.

V is TRBV6-5 and J is TRBJ1-1; D remains unclear. Germline CDR1 and CDR2: MNHEY and SVGAGI. V was cut by 8 bases and J by 8 bases, with 15 bases left in between. CDR3 length: 12 amino acids. The CDR3: CASRNAALEAFF. DNA of the CDR3: TGTGCCAGCCGCAACGCGGCTCTCGAAGCTTTCTTT.

The V and J genes are TRBV18 and TRBJ1-1, with 9 bases fitting TRBD1. There are 14 residues in the CDR3. V lost 2 bases, J lost 7 bases, and 5 bases stayed unmatched. Germline V CDR1 and CDR2: KGHSH, LQKENI. The CDR3 region is CASSPSRDRDEAFF. Here the CDR3 DNA reads TGTGCCAGCTCACCATCCCGGGACAGGGATGAAGCTTTCTTT.